What follows is one TCR beta chain and its context. Its antigen remains unidentified. The sample comes from a study of prognosis after radiotherapy for stage I lung cancer. Looking at the study overall: Newly diagnosed primary stage I lung tumors were present in over twelve patients, and oligometastatic NSCLC after surgical resection of the primary tumor was present in several patients. Study findings and constraints: Patients who developed distant metastases had lower Shannon entropy after stereotactic body radiation therapy. As reported, TRBV and TRBJ gene usage differed between patients who had metastases and those who did not. Unique TCR clone counts were lower following stereotactic body radiation therapy (median about 10,000 versus 6,900).

J gave up 6 bases and V 4 bases, and 8 bases lay outside the gene matches. Germline CDR1 and CDR2: SGHDT and YYEEEE. This CDR3 comprises 15 residues. Amplicons of TCR beta CDR3 were generated from genomic DNA by two-round multiplex PCR. Used in first-round PCR were primers specific to each TRBV and TRBJ gene. TCRdb itself ran the multiplex PCR reads through MiXCR, one entry per CDR3 protein. The table has some 38,000 distinct CDR3 sequences, around a quarter seen once. Sequenced here: PBMCs, sampled before or after stereotactic body radiation therapy (not recorded which). The sequence was collected from a donor over 45 with non-small cell lung cancer. The V gene is TRBV5-6, the J gene TRBJ2-2; 8 nucleotides line up with TRBD2. The chain's CDR3 is CASSRGGRASGELFF. In DNA form, the CDR3 reads TGTGCCAGCAGCCGGGGGGGGAGGGCCTCCGGGGAGCTGTTTTTT.